The 26 T cell receptor beta chains presented below share a single source sample, sequenced in a study of response to subunit inactivated influenza vaccine. TCRdb re-called the RT-PCR reads with MiXCR, one entry per CDR3 protein. Among fewer than 750,000 distinct CDR3 sequences, 14% were seen once, and the ten largest hold over 8.5%. Sequenced material: PBMCs from blood, taken 12 days after vaccination. Every receptor here comes from a man between 50 and 59 years old who received an inactivated influenza vaccine.

The rearrangement joins TRBV20-1 to TRBJ1-5, with a possible D match to TRBD1 (5 bases). The CDR3 covers 14 residues. Germline values: CDR1 DFQATT, CDR2 SNEGSKA (reference sequence). V dropped 6 bases and J dropped 0 bases, with 12 bases sitting between them. The CDR3 loop is CSARMGGSNQPQHF. The CDR3 coding sequence is TGCAGTGCCCGAATGGGGGGTAGCAATCAGCCCCAGCATTTT.

This clonotype appeared a few times. The chain employs TRBV12-3 or TRBV12-4 and TRBJ1-2; tentative D call: TRBD1 (6 bases). This CDR3 region has 14 residues. V was clipped by 8 bases and J by 3 bases, with 16 bases between them. Written as DNA, the CDR3 is TGTGCCAGCGTAGCATTGGGACACGACTATGGCTACACCTTC. Encoded protein: CASVALGHDYGYTF.

The chain joins TRBV29-1 to TRBJ1-4, with 7 bases that match TRBD1. This CDR3 is 12 amino acids long. Germline V gene lookup returns CDR1 SQVTM and CDR2 ANQGSEA. J gave up 14 bases and V 2 bases, and 8 bases lay outside the gene matches. CDR3 DNA: TGCAGCGTTGAAATTAGACAGGGAAGGCTGTTTTTT. Its translation: CSVEIRQGRLFF.

The chain recombines TRBV7-2 with TRBJ2-5; TRBD2 is a possible D gene (5 bases). The CDR3 covers 15 residues. Germline V gene data show CDR1 as SGHTA and CDR2 as FQGNSA. V was trimmed by 1 base and J by 2 bases, leaving 11 bases between them. The CDR3 loop is CASSLEYRRQETQYF. The CDR3 nucleotides are TGTGCCAGCAGCTTAGAGTATAGGAGGCAAGAGACCCAGTACTTC.

This clonotype was seen a few times. The chain combines TRBV5-5 with TRBJ2-1; D remains ambiguous. V lost 2 bases and J lost 10, with 13 bases in between. CDR3 length equals 13 residues. CDR1 and CDR2 from the germline V gene are SGHKS and YYEKEE (reference sequence). CDR3 sequence: CASSLNHLREQFF. For the CDR3, the DNA is TGTGCCAGCAGCTTAAACCACCTCAGGGAGCAGTTCTTC. Supplemented by reference TRBV5-5 and TRBJ2-1, the full variable domain reads DAGVTQSPTHLIKTRGQQVTLRCSPISGHKSVSWYQQVLGQGPQFIFQYYEKEERGRGNFPDRFSARQFPNYSSELNVNALLLGDSALYLCASSLNHLREQFFGPGTRLTVL.

This clonotype was counted only a few times. This sequence joins TRBV4-3 and TRBJ2-6, with D possibly matching TRBD2 (5 bases). CDR3 length: 19 residues. Looked up from germline, CDR1 is LGHNA and CDR2 is YSLEER. Trimming shortened V by 4 bases and J by 0 bases, and 19 bases separated the two germline ends. CDR3 residues: CASSPHRVAFSSGANVLTF. CDR3 coding DNA: TGCGCCAGCAGCCCCCACCGGGTAGCGTTTAGCTCTGGGGCCAACGTCCTGACTTTC.

This clonotype was counted between two and nine times. The rearrangement links TRBV3-1 to TRBJ2-5, with 10 positions matching TRBD2. After removal of 4 bases from V and 5 bases from J, the junction contained 16 bases not matched to a gene. This CDR3 region has 18 residues. Germline V gene data show CDR1 as LGHDT and CDR2 as YNNKEL (reference sequence). The CDR3 is CASSPPGSSSGGVETQYF. CDR3 coding DNA: TGTGCCAGCAGCCCTCCTGGGAGTTCGAGCGGGGGGGTGGAGACCCAGTACTTC.

In this sample, this clonotype turned up many times. This rearrangement joins TRBV7-6 to TRBJ2-5; unclear D gene. Germline CDR1 reads SGHVS; CDR2 reads FNYEAQ. The length of the CDR3 is 12 residues. Trimming stripped 5 bases from V and 3 bases from J, with 7 bases between. The CDR3 DNA reads TGTGCCAGCAGCCCCTCGGAAGAGACCCAGTACTTC. Translating it yields CASSPSEETQYF.

This clonotype was seen only a few times. This chain uses TRBV18 with TRBJ2-3; D remains ambiguous. Looked up from germline, CDR1 is KGHSH and CDR2 is LQKENI. The CDR3 totals 14 residues. V was cut by 3 bases and J by 2 bases, with 9 bases left in between. CDR3 in amino acids: CASSPNGLTDTQYF. For the CDR3, the DNA is TGTGCCAGCTCACCGAATGGCCTCACAGATACGCAGTATTTT. Combining the CDR3 with reference TRBV18 and TRBJ2-3 gives the whole variable domain NAGVMQNPRHLVRRRGQEARLRCSPMKGHSHVYWYRQLPEEGLKFMVYLQKENIIDESGMPKERFSAEFPKEGPSILRIQQVVRGDSAAYFCASSPNGLTDTQYFGPGTRLTVL.

This clonotype was seen a handful of times. The rearrangement links TRBV3-1 to TRBJ1-6; the D is unclear. Germline lookup yields CDR1 LGHDT and CDR2 YNNKEL (reference sequence). The CDR3 has 15 amino acids. V gave up 5 bases and J gave up 2 bases, with 10 bases separating them. The CDR3 spells CASSGGGTYNSPLHF. In nucleotides, the CDR3 is TGTGCCAGCAGCGGAGGCGGGACCTATAATTCACCCCTCCACTTT.

This clonotype has more than one count but fewer than ten. V usage is TRBV12-3 or TRBV12-4 and J usage is TRBJ1-5, with 9 bases fitting TRBD1. This CDR3 has 17 amino acids. The J segment lost 3 bases and the V segment lost 7 bases, leaving 13 bases of the junction unmatched. The CDR3 sequence: CASKSGTGIGFNQPQHF. In nucleotides, the CDR3 is TGTGCCAGCAAATCCGGGACAGGGATCGGATTCAATCAGCCCCAGCATTTT.

The chain couples TRBV29-1 to TRBJ2-5; D gene ambiguous. The V gene's germline CDR1 is SQVTM and CDR2 ANQGSEA. V lost 8 bases, J lost 4 bases, and 20 bases lay in between. CDR3 length: 14 amino acids. The CDR3 nucleotides are TGCAGCTTACGATCAGGCGGAGTGCGAGAGACCCAGTACTTC. Its protein is CSLRSGGVRETQYF.

The chain combines TRBV20-1 with TRBJ2-7; D is possibly TRBD2 (6 bases). V was pared by 4 bases and J by 3 bases, with 13 bases between. The CDR3 is made up of 13 amino acids. Germline V gene sequence: CDR1 DFQATT, CDR2 SNEGSKA (reference sequence). The DNA for the CDR3 is TGCAGTGCTACGGCCGAGACTAGCTACGAGCAGTACTTC. Protein product: CSATAETSYEQYF.

This sequence joins TRBV7-2 and TRBJ2-4; 8 bases fit TRBD2. Germline lookup yields CDR1 SGHTA and CDR2 FQGNSA. V trimming: 0 bases; J trimming: 13 bases; junction bases outside the gene matches: 11. The CDR3 sequence is 15 residues long. CDR3 bases: TGTGCCAGCAGCTTAGCGTTGGGTGATGAGCGGGGGCAGTACTTC. Its protein is CASSLALGDERGQYF.

This chain connects TRBV7-3 to TRBJ2-1; 7 bases match TRBD1. Per germline, CDR1 SGHTA and CDR2 FQGTGA. This CDR3 has 15 residues. The junction had 7 bases not matched to a gene; V was cut back by 5 bases and J by 3 bases. The CDR3 DNA is TGTGCCAGCAGCCCTCGGACAGGCCACTACAATGAGCAGTTCTTC. The encoded protein is CASSPRTGHYNEQFF.

This clonotype was seen a handful of times. The chain employs TRBV10-3 and TRBJ2-7, with TRBD2 matching over 11 bases. Germline V lookup: CDR1 ENHRY, CDR2 SYGVKD. V lost 3 bases, J lost 4 bases, and 8 bases stayed unmatched. This CDR3 is built from 16 residues. The DNA of the CDR3 is TGTGCCATCAGTGACTGGGGACTAGCGGCGCAATACGAGCAGTACTTC. It encodes CAISDWGLAAQYEQYF.

This clonotype has a handful of counts. The chain has TRBV4-2 and TRBJ2-5, with TRBD1 matching over 7 bases. After removal of 0 bases from V and 4 bases from J, the junction contained 14 bases not matched to a gene. The CDR3 is 18 amino acids. Germline lookup yields CDR1 LGHNA and CDR2 YNFKEQ. CDR3 in amino acids: CASSQEWSAGGIRETQYF. The DNA for the CDR3 is TGTGCCAGCAGCCAAGAATGGTCGGCAGGGGGTATACGAGAGACCCAGTACTTC.

This clonotype has only a few counts. V usage is TRBV18 and J usage is TRBJ2-5; the D is unclear. In germline, CDR1 is KGHSH, CDR2 LQKENI. Trimming stripped 1 base from V and 1 base from J, with 7 bases between. CDR3 size: 14 residues. The CDR3: CASSPRPSQETQYF. For the CDR3, the DNA is TGTGCCAGCTCACCACGGCCCAGCCAAGAGACCCAGTACTTC.

This clonotype was recorded many times. The rearrangement uses TRBV10-3 and TRBJ1-6; D uncertain. The length of the CDR3 is 13 residues. Germline V lookup: CDR1 ENHRY, CDR2 SYGVKD. With 4 bases removed from V and 7 bases from J, the gap between germline ends came to 8 bases. The CDR3 sequence is CAISVDGNSPLHF. For the CDR3, the DNA is TGTGCCATCAGTGTGGACGGGAATTCACCCCTCCACTTT.

In its sample, this clonotype was seen a few times. The chain joins TRBV20-1 to TRBJ1-3; 9 nucleotides line up with TRBD1. In germline, CDR1 is DFQATT, CDR2 SNEGSKA (reference sequence). The CDR3 is 14 residues long. Germline trimming cut 5 bases from V and 2 bases from J; bases unmatched to any gene: 4. The CDR3 reads CSAQQGAAGNTIYF. The CDR3 DNA is TGCAGTGCTCAACAGGGGGCGGCTGGAAACACCATATATTTT.

This clonotype has more than one count but fewer than ten. V is TRBV4-3 and J is TRBJ1-1; D possibly corresponds to TRBD1 (6 bases). From germline, CDR1 is LGHNA and CDR2 YSLEER. Trimming took off 0 bases at V and 6 bases at J, with 11 bases between the two ends. The CDR3 extends over 14 amino acids. In DNA, the CDR3 is TGCGCCAGCAGCCAAGATCACAGGGCCCCTGAAGCTTTCTTT. Translated, it gives CASSQDHRAPEAFF.

This clonotype showed up many times. The chain links TRBV29-1 to TRBJ2-5; D gene ambiguous. In germline, CDR1 is SQVTM, CDR2 ANQGSEA. This CDR3 comprises 13 residues. Trimming left V 3 bases short and J 6 bases short, with 14 bases between. The DNA of the CDR3 is TGCAGCGTTGAGTGGGTGGCAGGACAGACCCAGTACTTC. This codes for CSVEWVAGQTQYF.

The V call is TRBV29-1, the J call TRBJ2-2; 7 positions agree with TRBD1. Germline V gene data show CDR1 as SQVTM and CDR2 as ANQGSEA. The CDR3 spans 14 residues. V trimming: 7 bases; J trimming: 1 base; junction bases outside the gene matches: 6. The CDR3 DNA sequence: TGCAGCGCCCGACAGGGTGGGAACACCGGGGAGCTGTTTTTT. It codes for CSARQGGNTGELFF.

This clonotype showed up many times. The genes are TRBV29-1 and TRBJ2-3; the D is unclear. The CDR3 is 11 residues long. Trimming cost V 7 bases and J 1 base, with 6 bases left between them. Germline-derived CDR1 and CDR2 are SQVTM and ANQGSEA. The CDR3 sequence: CSGSGTDTQYF. The DNA for the CDR3 is TGCAGCGGTTCGGGCACAGATACGCAGTATTTT.

The chain links TRBV11-2 to TRBJ2-5; D gene ambiguous. The V end lost 4 bases, the J end lost 1 base, and 10 bases lay between the germline ends. In germline, CDR1 is SGHAT, CDR2 FQNNGV. The CDR3 runs 14 residues. The CDR3 region has the DNA TGTGCCAGCAGCTCCATGATCCTCCAAGAGACCCAGTACTTC. Encoded protein: CASSSMILQETQYF.

This chain joins TRBV5-1 and TRBJ1-2; possible D gene TRBD1, 6 bases. The CDR3 has 15 residues. V was pared by 4 bases and J by 3 bases, with 16 bases between. Germline CDR1 reads SGHRS; CDR2 reads YFSETQ. The CDR3 region is CASSLGEGGHYGYTF. The DNA of the CDR3 is TGCGCCAGCAGCCTCGGGGAGGGGGGACACTATGGCTACACCTTC.